This TCR beta chain stems from a study of blood T cell repertoires in COVID-19. V was trimmed by 9 bases and J by 8 bases, leaving 12 bases between them. In germline, CDR1 is SNHLY, CDR2 FYNNEI. The CDR3 is 11 residues long. Data came from immunoSEQ multiplex PCR; TCRdb stores just in-frame clones and leaves some out. The sample holds about 84,000 clones, about 83% seen once. The sample consisted of peripheral blood. The chain couples TRBV2 to TRBJ2-3; TRBD2 might be the D (5 bases). The TCR originated in a woman at least 80 years old with acute or convalescent COVID-19. CDR3 sequence (DNA): TGTGCCAGTACGGAGGAGTTTACGCAGTATTTT. It translates to CASTEEFTQYF.